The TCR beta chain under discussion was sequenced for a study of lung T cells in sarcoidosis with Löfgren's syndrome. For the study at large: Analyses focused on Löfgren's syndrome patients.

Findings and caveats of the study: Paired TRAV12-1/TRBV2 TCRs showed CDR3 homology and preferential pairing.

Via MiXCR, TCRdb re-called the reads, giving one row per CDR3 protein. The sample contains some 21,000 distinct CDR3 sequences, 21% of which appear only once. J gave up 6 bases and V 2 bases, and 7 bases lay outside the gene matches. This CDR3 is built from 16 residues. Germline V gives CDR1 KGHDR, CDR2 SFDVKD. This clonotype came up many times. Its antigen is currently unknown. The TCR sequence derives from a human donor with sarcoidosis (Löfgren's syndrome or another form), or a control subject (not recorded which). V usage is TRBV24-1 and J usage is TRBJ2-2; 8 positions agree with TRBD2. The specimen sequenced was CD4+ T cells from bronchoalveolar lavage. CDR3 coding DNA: TGTGCCACCAGTGATTCCCGACTAGCGTTTTCCGGGGAGCTGTTTTTT. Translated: CATSDSRLAFSGELFF.